Each of the 21 T cell receptor beta chains below was sequenced from the same sample in a study of cytomegalovirus exposure and HLA in healthy donors. PCR used 60 Vbeta primers and 13 Jbeta primers. Assay: immunoSEQ multiplex PCR; the TCRdb copy retains only in-frame clones and omits some. This sample has about 120,000 clones, with roughly four fifths found just once. Sequencing used PBMCs. The receptor set was obtained from a woman between 25 and 40 years old in good health and CMV-seropositive.

This chain uses TRBV4-3 with TRBJ2-7, with 9 bases aligning to TRBD2. V lost 0 bases and J lost 7; bases outside the gene matches: 13. Per the germline V gene, CDR1 is LGHNA and CDR2 is YSLEER. CDR3 size: 17 residues. CDR3 amino acids: CASSQDIVAGGPGEQYF. Here the CDR3 DNA reads TGCGCCAGCAGCCAAGATATCGTGGCGGGGGGGCCGGGGGAGCAGTACTTC.

The chain employs TRBV6-1 and TRBJ2-1; tentatively, D is TRBD2 (6 bases). CDR1 MNHNS and CDR2 SASEGT come from the germline V gene. The CDR3 is 16 residues long. V lost 2 bases to trimming and J lost 1 base, with 12 bases between them. CDR3 bases: TGTGCCAGCAGTGAAAAGTGGCGGGGATCCTACAATGAGCAGTTCTTC. The encoded protein is CASSEKWRGSYNEQFF.

Ten or more counts support this clone. CDR3 loop: CSASPGVAQYF. In nucleotides, the CDR3 is TGCAGTGCTAGTCCGGGGGTGGCCCAGTACTTC. The chain uses TRBV20-1 and TRBJ2-5; D perhaps matches TRBD2 (6 bases). The CDR3 is 11 residues long. From germline, CDR1 is DFQATT and CDR2 SNEGSKA (reference sequence). The V end was cut by 3 bases, the J end by 9 bases, with 11 bases between.

The genes are TRBV18 and TRBJ1-1; D is unresolved. Germline CDR1 reads KGHSH; CDR2 reads LQKENI. This CDR3 spans 12 amino acids. The ends were cut back, 4 bases at V and 4 bases at J, with 7 bases in the middle. CDR3: CASSQRGTEAFF. CDR3 DNA: TGTGCCAGCTCACAGCGGGGCACTGAAGCTTTCTTT. Combining the CDR3 with reference TRBV18 and TRBJ1-1 gives the whole variable domain NAGVMQNPRHLVRRRGQEARLRCSPMKGHSHVYWYRQLPEEGLKFMVYLQKENIIDESGMPKERFSAEFPKEGPSILRIQQVVRGDSAAYFCASSQRGTEAFFGQGTRLTVV.

The chain carries TRBV9 and TRBJ2-1; 8 bases fit TRBD2. The J segment lost 0 bases and the V segment lost 4 bases, leaving 9 bases of the junction unmatched. The CDR3 has 17 residues. The germline gives CDR1 SGDLS, CDR2 YYNGEE. CDR3 coding DNA: TGTGCCAGCAGCAATGGACTAGCCCCACCCTCCTACAATGAGCAGTTCTTC. Protein: CASSNGLAPPSYNEQFF.

This clone showed up just a few times. The chain employs TRBV27 and TRBJ2-2; D might be TRBD1 (7 bases). Germline lookup yields CDR1 MNHEY and CDR2 SMNVEV (reference sequence). The V and J ends lost 8 bases and 4 bases respectively, with 20 bases between them. The CDR3 loop spans 16 amino acids. CDR3: CASSRSGQVGTGELFF. CDR3 coding DNA: TGTGCCAGCTCCCGTAGCGGACAGGTGGGCACCGGGGAGCTGTTTTTT.

The genes are TRBV18 and TRBJ2-3; D may be TRBD1 (6 bases). This CDR3 is 14 amino acids long. Germline V gene data show CDR1 as KGHSH and CDR2 as LQKENI. V was trimmed by 4 bases and J by 2 bases, leaving 10 bases between them. In DNA, the CDR3 is TGTGCCAGCTCACAACGGACAGACACAGATACGCAGTATTTT. Protein: CASSQRTDTDTQYF.

The chain is built from TRBV5-6 and TRBJ2-5, with 10 nucleotides matching TRBD2. Germline V gene sequence: CDR1 SGHDT, CDR2 YYEEEE. Trimming took 5 bases from V and 3 from J; bases not matched to a gene: 7. CDR3 length: 15 amino acids. The CDR3 loop reads CASSLAGGGEETQYF. Written as DNA, the CDR3 is TGTGCCAGCAGTTTAGCGGGGGGCGGGGAAGAGACCCAGTACTTC.

This chain uses TRBV7-6 with TRBJ2-2, with TRBD2 identical over 8 bases. Germline V lookup: CDR1 SGHVS, CDR2 FNYEAQ. With V trimmed by 5 bases and J by 1 base, 6 bases remained unmatched. The CDR3 has 16 amino acids. The CDR3 is CASSRTAGVNTGELFF. Here the CDR3 DNA reads TGTGCCAGCAGCAGGACAGCGGGGGTGAACACCGGGGAGCTGTTTTTT.

The CDR3 DNA sequence: TGCGCCAGCAGCCAAAACCCAGGGAACACTGAAGCTTTCTTT. Translation gives CASSQNPGNTEAFF. This chain uses TRBV4-1 with TRBJ1-1; D not certain. The CDR3 length is 14 residues. The V gene lost 2 bases and the J gene lost 1 base, with 8 bases spanning the gap. Germline-derived CDR1 and CDR2 are MGHRA and YSYEKL.

J is TRBJ1-1 and V is TRBV7-6; 8 nucleotides line up with TRBD1. Germline V lookup: CDR1 SGHVS, CDR2 FNYEAQ. V shed 6 bases and J 11 bases; nucleotides not matched to a gene: 11. This CDR3 is built from 13 residues. CDR3 loop: CASRPQGAGMAFF. The CDR3 DNA sequence: TGTGCCAGCAGACCCCAGGGGGCAGGAATGGCTTTCTTT. Full variable domain (rest looked up from reference TRBV7-6 and TRBJ1-1): GAGVSQSPRYKVTKRGQDVALRCDPISGHVSLYWYRQALGQGPEFLTYFNYEAQQDKSGLPNDRFSAERPEGSISTLTIQRTEQRDSAMYRCASRPQGAGMAFFGQGTRLTVV.

This clone was seen a single time. The genes are TRBV5-1 and TRBJ2-2; no definite D call. V was pared by 5 bases and J by 2 bases, with 16 bases between. This CDR3 comprises 16 residues. Germline values: CDR1 SGHRS, CDR2 YFSETQ. CDR3 in DNA: TGCGCCAGCAGACCCCCGGGTGATATAAACACCGGGGAGCTGTTTTTT. This gives the protein CASRPPGDINTGELFF.

The chain uses TRBV7-9 and TRBJ2-7, with 7 bases identical to TRBD1. The J segment lost 7 bases and the V segment lost 5 bases, leaving 11 bases of the junction unmatched. The CDR3 is 14 amino acids. Germline V gene lookup returns CDR1 SEHNR and CDR2 FQNEAQ (reference sequence). The CDR3 coding sequence is TGTGCCAGCAGCGAATCGACAGGGCTGAGAGAGCAGTACTTC. Protein product: CASSESTGLREQYF.

This chain connects TRBV6-5 to TRBJ2-3; 8 nucleotides line up with TRBD2. The CDR3 contains 16 residues. The V gene's germline CDR1 is MNHEY and CDR2 SVGAGI. The V segment lost 2 bases and the J segment 1 base; nucleotides outside the gene matches: 5. CDR3: CASSYVISGGTDTQYF. The CDR3 DNA reads as TGTGCCAGCAGTTACGTGATTAGCGGGGGCACAGATACGCAGTATTTT.

In regard to this clone: An end of the junction does not agree with germline; a read error may underlie this. The rearrangement uses TRBV7-9 and TRBJ2-1, with D perhaps TRBD1 (6 bases). Germline V gives CDR1 SEHNR, CDR2 FQNEAQ (reference sequence). CDR3 length: 15 residues. The CDR3 DNA reads as TGTTCCAGCAGCTTAATGGGGGACAATTACAATGAGCAGTTCTTC. It yields the protein CSSSLMGDNYNEQFF.

The rearrangement uses TRBV30 and TRBJ2-5; 7 nucleotides align to TRBD2. The germline V gene has CDR1 GTSNPN and CDR2 SVGIG (reference sequence). This CDR3 contains 13 residues. Trimming at V came to 5 bases and at J to 0 bases, leaving 3 bases not matched to a gene. The CDR3 DNA is TGTGCCTGGGGGGGAGGGGACCAAGAGACCCAGTACTTC. Protein sequence: CAWGGGDQETQYF.

The V call is TRBV18, the J call TRBJ1-2; possible D gene TRBD1, 5 bases. The V end lost 3 bases, the J end lost 4 bases, and 12 bases lay between the germline ends. Germline V gene data show CDR1 as KGHSH and CDR2 as LQKENI. The CDR3 loop spans 14 amino acids. The CDR3 region has the DNA TGTGCCAGCTCACCGGAAGGGGCAGCCTATGGCTACACCTTC. It is translated as CASSPEGAAYGYTF.

The rearrangement joins TRBV5-4 to TRBJ2-2; the D gene is possibly TRBD2 (7 bases). The germline CDR1 and CDR2 sequences are SGHNT and YYREEE (reference sequence). V was pared by 0 bases and J by 5 bases, with 11 bases between. There are 15 residues in the CDR3. The CDR3 protein is CASSLVQGLTGELFF. CDR3 nucleotides: TGTGCCAGCAGCTTGGTACAGGGACTAACCGGGGAGCTGTTTTTT.

CDR3 in amino acids: CASSRTGTSYEQYF. Written as DNA, the CDR3 is TGTGCCAGCAGCCGGACAGGGACCTCCTACGAGCAGTACTTC. The chain uses TRBV6-5 and TRBJ2-7, with 8 bases matching TRBD1. The CDR3 length is 14 residues. V lost 6 bases to trimming and J lost 0 bases; unmatched junction nucleotides: 4. CDR1 MNHEY and CDR2 SVGAGI come from the germline V gene.

V is TRBV11-1 and J is TRBJ2-2; D perhaps matches TRBD1 (6 bases). V was pared by 3 bases and J by 7 bases, with 9 bases between. This CDR3 is 13 amino acids long. The germline V gene encodes CDR1 SGHAT and CDR2 FQDESV (reference sequence). The chain's CDR3 is CASSLGHGGELFF. The CDR3 nucleotides read TGTGCCAGCAGCTTGGGACATGGCGGGGAGCTGTTTTTT.

This chain uses TRBV16 with TRBJ2-2; 9 positions agree with TRBD1. The ends lost 4 bases at V and 3 bases at J; junction bases unmatched: 3. The length of the CDR3 is 15 residues. Germline lookup yields CDR1 KGHSY and CDR2 FQNENV. The CDR3 region is CASSLDRGDTGELFF. CDR3 DNA sequence: TGTGCCAGCAGCCTCGACAGGGGGGACACCGGGGAGCTGTTTTTT. Full variable domain (rest looked up from reference TRBV16 and TRBJ2-2): GEEVAQTPKHLVRGEGQKAKLYCAPIKGHSYVFWYQQVLKNEFKFLISFQNENVFDETGMPKERFSAKCLPNSPCSLEIQATKLEDSAVYFCASSLDRGDTGELFFGEGSRLTVL.